What follows are 26 T cell receptor beta chains derived from one specimen sequenced in a study of CD8 T cells in Susac syndrome. The authors reverse transcribed roughly 0.5 to 1 ug RNA with random hexamers. TCRdb independently ran MiXCR on the immunoSEQ multiplex PCR reads; one entry per CDR3 protein. The sample gives 120,000 or so distinct CDR3 sequences, 85% to 95% of which show up once; about 0.089% is in the top ten. Input material: CD4+ T cells from PBMCs. These receptors were obtained from a human donor in good health.

This chain joins TRBV28 and TRBJ1-5; D unresolved. V lost 6 bases and J 3 bases, leaving 9 bases between the germline ends. The CDR3 loop spans 13 amino acids. The germline gives CDR1 MDHEN, CDR2 SYDVKM. The CDR3 sequence is CASRWANNQPQHF. The CDR3 nucleotides read TGTGCCAGCAGGTGGGCAAACAATCAGCCCCAGCATTTT.

The V call is TRBV15, the J call TRBJ2-5, with TRBD1 identical over 8 bases. The CDR3 consists of 13 residues. The J segment lost 6 bases and the V segment lost 6 bases, leaving 6 bases of the junction unmatched. CDR1 and CDR2 from the germline V gene are LNHNV and YYDKDF (reference sequence). CDR3 coding DNA: TGTGCCACCAGAGGACAGGGTCTGAAGACCCAGTACTTC. Translated, it gives CATRGQGLKTQYF.

The rearrangement uses TRBV4-1 and TRBJ2-5; D may match TRBD1 or TRBD2 (6 bases each). The CDR3 is made up of 10 amino acids. V dropped 10 bases and J dropped 8 bases, with 11 bases sitting between them. Per germline, CDR1 MGHRA and CDR2 YSYEKL. CDR3 amino acids: CATEGGTQYF. The CDR3 nucleotides read TGCGCCACCGAGGGGGGAACCCAGTACTTC.

This chain uses TRBV28 with TRBJ2-1; 7 positions agree with TRBD2. The V and J ends lost 1 base and 5 bases, in that order; junction bases with no gene match: 5. The CDR3 consists of 15 residues. Germline V gives CDR1 MDHEN, CDR2 SYDVKM. Written as DNA, the CDR3 is TGTGCCAGCAGTTTATCGGCTAGCGGAAACAATGAGCAGTTCTTC. Encoded protein: CASSLSASGNNEQFF.

The chain employs TRBV7-3 and TRBJ1-1; a weak D match, TRBD1 (5 bases). The CDR3 has 15 residues. Germline CDR1 reads SGHTA; CDR2 reads FQGTGA. Trimming stripped 5 bases from V and 1 base from J, with 14 bases between. The CDR3 sequence is CASSRDSYSNTEAFF. Written as DNA, the CDR3 is TGTGCCAGCAGCCGGGACTCCTATTCGAACACTGAAGCTTTCTTT.

The J gene is TRBJ1-1, the V gene TRBV20-1; 7 positions agree with TRBD1. CDR1 DFQATT and CDR2 SNEGSKA come from the germline V gene (reference sequence). With V trimmed by 3 bases and J by 0 bases, 4 bases remained unmatched. The CDR3 spans 14 residues. The CDR3 is CSARRQGLNTEAFF. The CDR3 region has the DNA TGCAGTGCTAGGAGACAGGGACTGAACACTGAAGCTTTCTTT.

The chain uses TRBV25-1 and TRBJ2-3; 7 bases match TRBD1. The J segment lost 0 bases and the V segment lost 0 bases, leaving 0 bases of the junction unmatched. CDR1 is MGHDK, CDR2 SYGVNS, per germline. The CDR3 extends over 15 amino acids. CDR3 region: CASSEYRGSTDTQYF. In DNA form, the CDR3 reads TGTGCCAGCAGTGAATACAGGGGGAGCACAGATACGCAGTATTTT.

This clonotype came up a few times. V and J are TRBV4-2 and TRBJ2-7; D is unclear. V was shortened by 2 bases and J by 0 bases, with 8 bases between the two germline ends. The germline V gene has CDR1 LGHNA and CDR2 YNFKEQ. The CDR3 is 14 amino acids. This chain's CDR3 is CASSQSGGSYEQYF. The CDR3, as DNA: TGTGCCAGCAGCCAATCTGGCGGCTCCTACGAGCAGTACTTC.

This clonotype has a handful of counts. The CDR3: CASSEEVQETQYF. CDR3 nucleotides: TGTGCCAGCAGTGAAGAAGTCCAAGAGACCCAGTACTTC. This chain connects TRBV2 to TRBJ2-5; no reliable D call. The V gene lost 1 base and the J gene lost 1 base, with 4 bases spanning the gap. The CDR3 is made up of 13 amino acids. Germline V gene sequence: CDR1 SNHLY, CDR2 FYNNEI.

The chain combines TRBV2 with TRBJ2-5; a possible D gene is TRBD2 (6 bases). The CDR3 consists of 19 residues. V was cut by 0 bases and J by 0 bases, with 20 bases left in between. From germline, CDR1 is SNHLY and CDR2 FYNNEI. Here the CDR3 DNA reads TGTGCCAGCAGTGAAGCGTTTGGAGGGGCCACCCCCCACCAAGAGACCCAGTACTTC. Translating gives CASSEAFGGATPHQETQYF. Full variable domain (outside the CDR3, taken from reference TRBV2 and TRBJ2-5): EPEVTQTPSHQVTQMGQEVILRCVPISNHLYFYWYRQILGQKVEFLVSFYNNEISEKSEIFDDQFSVERPDGSNFTLKIRSTKLEDSAMYFCASSEAFGGATPHQETQYFGPGTRLLVL.

For the CDR3, the DNA is TGTGCCAGCAGCCGGTCAGCACCAGAGGCTGGAAACACCATATATTTT. This translates into CASSRSAPEAGNTIYF. The chain is built from TRBV2 and TRBJ1-3; no clear D gene. Deletions cut 6 bases from V and 2 bases from J, with 17 bases between. This CDR3 contains 16 residues. In germline, CDR1 is SNHLY, CDR2 FYNNEI.

The CDR3 loop reads CASSSSGNQPQHF. CDR3 DNA sequence: TGTGCCAGCAGCTCCAGTGGTAATCAGCCCCAGCATTTT. V and J are TRBV5-6 and TRBJ1-5; no firm D call. This CDR3 spans 13 amino acids. Germline lookup yields CDR1 SGHDT and CDR2 YYEEEE. Trimming removed 3 bases from V and 4 bases from J, with 8 bases in between.

As DNA, the CDR3 is TGTGCCAGCAGCTTGGAGGCGGGAGCGGGAGAGCAGTACTTC. Translating it yields CASSLEAGAGEQYF. This chain connects TRBV5-6 to TRBJ2-7; TRBD2 matches 7 bases. This CDR3 contains 14 residues. J gave up 7 bases and V 0 bases, and 7 bases lay outside the gene matches. CDR1 is SGHDT, CDR2 YYEEEE, per germline.

The chain has TRBV19 and TRBJ2-7; the match to TRBD1 covers 8 bases. Germline V gene lookup returns CDR1 LNHDA and CDR2 SQIVND (reference sequence). The CDR3 spans 15 residues. V trimming: 3 bases; J trimming: 4 bases; junction bases outside the gene matches: 8. The CDR3 nucleotides read TGTGCCAGTAGTATCGCAGGGGGCGGCTGGTACGAGCAGTACTTC. As protein: CASSIAGGGWYEQYF.

The rearrangement links TRBV6-2 or TRBV6-3 to TRBJ1-1; D not certain. Germline V lookup: CDR1 MNHEY, CDR2 SVGEGT. Trimming left V 5 bases short and J 6 bases short, with 16 bases between. CDR3 size: 14 residues. The CDR3: CASSNSHLIAEAFF. CDR3 coding DNA: TGTGCCAGCAGTAATAGTCACCTGATTGCTGAAGCTTTCTTT.

This clonotype was seen once. This sequence joins TRBV4-1 and TRBJ2-1; TRBD2 aligns across 8 bases. Germline V lookup: CDR1 MGHRA, CDR2 YSYEKL. Germline trimming cut 0 bases from V and 0 bases from J; bases unmatched to any gene: 4. This CDR3 has 17 residues. The DNA for the CDR3 is TGCGCCAGCAGCCAAGATCCGCGGGAGGTCTCCTACAATGAGCAGTTCTTC. Its protein is CASSQDPREVSYNEQFF.

The chain's CDR3 is CSVASGTGPNSPLHF. The CDR3 nucleotides are TGCAGCGTCGCCAGCGGGACAGGCCCGAATTCACCCCTCCACTTT. The chain couples TRBV29-1 to TRBJ1-6, with 8 positions matching TRBD1. Germline V gene data show CDR1 as SQVTM and CDR2 as ANQGSEA. CDR3 size: 15 residues. V shed 6 bases, J shed 7 bases, and the junction held 11 bases outside the gene matches.

The CDR3 is CASSRQVDNQPQHF. Here the CDR3 DNA reads TGTGCCAGCAGCAGACAGGTAGACAATCAGCCCCAGCATTTT. The chain joins TRBV7-2 to TRBJ1-5; weak D call: TRBD1 (6 bases). The CDR3 length is 14 residues. Germline CDR1 reads SGHTA; CDR2 reads FQGNSA. V was clipped by 5 bases and J by 3 bases, with 11 bases between them.

The genes are TRBV29-1 and TRBJ1-2; no clear D gene. Germline CDR1 reads SQVTM; CDR2 reads ANQGSEA. Deletions cut 7 bases from V and 4 bases from J, with 13 bases between. The CDR3 is 12 residues long. The CDR3 spells CSAGRDSYGYTF. The CDR3 DNA reads as TGCAGCGCCGGTCGAGACTCCTATGGCTACACCTTC. The whole variable domain, remainder taken from reference TRBV29-1 and TRBJ1-2, is SAVISQKPSRDICQRGTSLTIQCQVDSQVTMMFWYRQQPGQSLTLIATANQGSEATYESGFVIDKFPISRPNLTFSTLTVSNMSPEDSSIYLCSAGRDSYGYTFGSGTRLTVV.

This chain uses TRBV28 with TRBJ2-5; D ambiguous. V was trimmed by 2 bases and J by 4 bases, leaving 5 bases between them. The germline V gene encodes CDR1 MDHEN and CDR2 SYDVKM. The CDR3 has 12 amino acids. The CDR3 nucleotides are TGTGCCAGCAGTTTAGGGCTAGAGACCCAGTACTTC. Protein: CASSLGLETQYF.

The V gene is TRBV7-2, the J gene TRBJ2-1; weak D call: TRBD2 (5 bases). The V gene lost 2 bases and the J gene lost 0 bases, with 8 bases spanning the gap. Germline V gene data show CDR1 as SGHTA and CDR2 as FQGNSA. The CDR3 length is 15 residues. CDR3 region: CASSLLGSSYNEQFF. The CDR3 DNA reads as TGTGCCAGCAGCTTATTAGGGAGCTCCTACAATGAGCAGTTCTTC.

The chain combines TRBV6-5 with TRBJ1-1; 7 bases are shared with TRBD1. CDR3 length: 14 amino acids. J was trimmed by 2 bases and V by 4 bases; bases with no gene match: 4. CDR1 MNHEY and CDR2 SVGAGI come from the germline V gene. This CDR3 is CASSLTGLNTEAFF. Written as DNA, the CDR3 is TGTGCCAGCAGTTTGACAGGGTTAAACACTGAAGCTTTCTTT.

The chain couples TRBV30 to TRBJ1-3; D gene unclear. Trimming cost V 2 bases and J 2 bases, with 13 bases left between them. Germline lookup yields CDR1 GTSNPN and CDR2 SVGIG (reference sequence). CDR3 size: 15 residues. CDR3: CAWSTMGTAGNTIYF. CDR3 DNA sequence: TGTGCCTGGAGTACTATGGGTACTGCTGGAAACACCATATATTTT.

The chain carries TRBV20-1 and TRBJ2-2; 8 bases align to TRBD1. The CDR3 consists of 15 residues. V lost 3 bases and J lost 2; bases outside the gene matches: 5. Germline V CDR1 and CDR2: DFQATT, SNEGSKA (reference sequence). The CDR3 DNA reads as TGCAGTGCTAGCCGACAGGGGCGAAACACCGGGGAGCTGTTTTTT. Protein: CSASRQGRNTGELFF.

The genes are TRBV6-2 or TRBV6-3 and TRBJ1-6, with D possibly being TRBD1 (5 bases). V was clipped by 6 bases and J by 9 bases, with 15 bases between them. The CDR3 sequence is 14 residues long. CDR1 and CDR2 (germline): MNHEY, SVGEGT. CDR3 in amino acids: CASRPREPFSPLHF. DNA of the CDR3: TGTGCCAGCAGACCCAGGGAACCGTTTTCACCCCTCCACTTT.

The chain recombines TRBV29-1 with TRBJ2-5; 7 nucleotides line up with TRBD1. Germline-derived CDR1 and CDR2 are SQVTM and ANQGSEA. Germline trimming cut 6 bases from V and 5 bases from J; bases unmatched to any gene: 15. The CDR3 runs 15 residues. Here the CDR3 reads CSVDTEGAATETQYF. CDR3 DNA: TGCAGCGTGGACACAGAGGGGGCAGCGACGGAGACCCAGTACTTC.